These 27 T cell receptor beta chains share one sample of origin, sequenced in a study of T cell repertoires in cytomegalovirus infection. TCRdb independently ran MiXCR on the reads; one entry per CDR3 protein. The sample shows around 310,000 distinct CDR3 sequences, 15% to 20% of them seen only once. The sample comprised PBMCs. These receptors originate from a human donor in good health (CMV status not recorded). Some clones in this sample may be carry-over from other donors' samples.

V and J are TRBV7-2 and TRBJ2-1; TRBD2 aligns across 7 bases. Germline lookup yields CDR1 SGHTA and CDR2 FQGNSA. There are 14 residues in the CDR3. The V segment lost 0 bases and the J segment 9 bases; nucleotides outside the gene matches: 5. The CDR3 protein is CASSLAAGVGEQFF. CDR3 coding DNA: TGTGCCAGCAGCTTAGCGGCGGGGGTAGGTGAGCAGTTCTTC.

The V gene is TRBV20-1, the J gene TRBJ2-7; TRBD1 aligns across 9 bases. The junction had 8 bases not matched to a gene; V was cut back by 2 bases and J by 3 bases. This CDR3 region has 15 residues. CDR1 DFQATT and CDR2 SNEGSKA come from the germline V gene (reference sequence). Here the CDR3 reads CSARPRQGVVYEQYF. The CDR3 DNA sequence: TGCAGTGCTAGACCTCGACAGGGGGTTGTCTACGAGCAGTACTTC.

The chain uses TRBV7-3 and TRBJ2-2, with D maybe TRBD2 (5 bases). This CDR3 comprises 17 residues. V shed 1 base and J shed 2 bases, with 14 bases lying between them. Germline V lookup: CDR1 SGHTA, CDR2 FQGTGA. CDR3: CASSLRFGSGNTGELFF. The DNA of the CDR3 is TGTGCCAGCAGCTTAAGATTCGGATCGGGAAACACCGGGGAGCTGTTTTTT.

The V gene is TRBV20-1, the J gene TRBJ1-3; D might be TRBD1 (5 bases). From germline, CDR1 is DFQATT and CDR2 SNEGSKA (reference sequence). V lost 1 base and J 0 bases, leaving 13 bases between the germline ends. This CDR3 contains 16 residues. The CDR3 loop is CSARATGRDSGNTIYF. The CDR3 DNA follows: TGCAGTGCTAGAGCGACCGGCAGGGACTCTGGAAACACCATATATTTT.

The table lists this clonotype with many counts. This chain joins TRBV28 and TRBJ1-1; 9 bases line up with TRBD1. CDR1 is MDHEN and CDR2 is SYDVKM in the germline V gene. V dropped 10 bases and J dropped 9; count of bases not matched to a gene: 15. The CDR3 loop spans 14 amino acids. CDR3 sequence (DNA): TGTGCCACCATGAGAACAGGGGGCGCTTCCCAAGCTTTCTTT. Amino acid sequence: CATMRTGGASQAFF. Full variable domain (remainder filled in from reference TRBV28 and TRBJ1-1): DVKVTQSSRYLVKRTGEKVFLECVQDMDHENMFWYRQDPGLGLRLIYFSYDVKMKEKGDIPEGYSVSREKKERFSLILESASTNQTSMYLCATMRTGGASQAFFGQGTRLTVV.

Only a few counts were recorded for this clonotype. This CDR3 is CSASDSSGSTDTQYF. The CDR3, as DNA: TGCAGTGCTAGTGATTCTAGCGGAAGCACAGATACGCAGTATTTT. This chain uses TRBV20-1 with TRBJ2-3; 7 nucleotides line up with TRBD2. Germline values: CDR1 DFQATT, CDR2 SNEGSKA (reference sequence). V was pared by 3 bases and J by 0 bases, with 6 bases of the junction left unmatched. The CDR3 runs to 15 residues.

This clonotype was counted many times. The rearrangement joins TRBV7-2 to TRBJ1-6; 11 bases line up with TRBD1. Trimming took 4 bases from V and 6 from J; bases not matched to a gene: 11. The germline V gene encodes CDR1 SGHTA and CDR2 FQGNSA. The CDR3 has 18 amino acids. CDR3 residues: CASSYGQGAFVSNSPLHF. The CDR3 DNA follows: TGTGCCAGCAGCTACGGACAGGGGGCATTTGTTTCTAATTCACCCCTCCACTTT.

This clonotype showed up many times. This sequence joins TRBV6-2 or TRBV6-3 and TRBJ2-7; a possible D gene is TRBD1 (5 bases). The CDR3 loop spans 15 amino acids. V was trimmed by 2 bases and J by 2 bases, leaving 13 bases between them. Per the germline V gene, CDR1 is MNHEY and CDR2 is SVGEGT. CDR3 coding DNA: TGTGCCAGCAGTTACCCAGGACGGACAACCTACGAGCAGTACTTC. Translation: CASSYPGRTTYEQYF.

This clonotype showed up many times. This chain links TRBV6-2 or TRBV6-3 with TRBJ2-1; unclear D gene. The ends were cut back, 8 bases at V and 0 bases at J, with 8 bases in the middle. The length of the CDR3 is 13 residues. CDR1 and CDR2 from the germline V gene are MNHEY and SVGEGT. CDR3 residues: CASRASSYNEQFF. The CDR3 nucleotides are TGTGCCAGCCGGGCTAGCTCCTACAATGAGCAGTTCTTC.

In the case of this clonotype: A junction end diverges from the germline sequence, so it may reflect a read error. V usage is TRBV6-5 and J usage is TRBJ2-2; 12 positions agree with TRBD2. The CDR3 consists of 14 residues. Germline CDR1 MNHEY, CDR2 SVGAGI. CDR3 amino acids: CAGRLAGDTGELFF. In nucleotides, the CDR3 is TGTGCCGGCAGACTAGCGGGGGACACCGGGGAGCTGTTTTTT.

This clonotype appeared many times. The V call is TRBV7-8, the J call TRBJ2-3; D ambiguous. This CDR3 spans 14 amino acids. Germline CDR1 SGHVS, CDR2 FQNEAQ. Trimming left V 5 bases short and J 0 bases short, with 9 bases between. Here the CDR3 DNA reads TGTGCCAGCAGCCCTGTGCCTAGCACAGATACGCAGTATTTT. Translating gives CASSPVPSTDTQYF.

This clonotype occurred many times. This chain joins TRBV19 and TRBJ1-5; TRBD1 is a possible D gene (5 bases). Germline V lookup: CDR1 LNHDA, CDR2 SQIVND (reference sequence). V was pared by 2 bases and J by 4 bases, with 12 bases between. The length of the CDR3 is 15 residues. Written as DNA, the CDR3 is TGTGCCAGTAGTATATTAGGGGATGGAAATCAGCCCCAGCATTTT. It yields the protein CASSILGDGNQPQHF.

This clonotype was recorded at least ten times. The CDR3 loop is CASSWGLAGGREQFF. CDR3 nucleotide sequence: TGTGCCAGCAGCTGGGGACTAGCGGGGGGGCGCGAGCAGTTCTTC. J is TRBJ2-1 and V is TRBV7-2; 16 bases are a match to TRBD2. V was clipped by 4 bases and J by 10 bases; unmatched bases: 4. The CDR3 length is 15 residues. Germline CDR1 SGHTA, CDR2 FQGNSA.

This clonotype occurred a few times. The CDR3 region is CASRGVAGSTRNSPLHF. CDR3 sequence (DNA): TGTGCCAGCAGGGGGGTGGCAGGCTCGACCCGAAATTCACCCCTCCACTTT. The chain employs TRBV12-3 or TRBV12-4 and TRBJ1-6; D is perhaps TRBD1 (5 bases). The V gene lost 6 bases and the J gene lost 7 bases, with 22 bases spanning the gap. This CDR3 is 17 amino acids long.

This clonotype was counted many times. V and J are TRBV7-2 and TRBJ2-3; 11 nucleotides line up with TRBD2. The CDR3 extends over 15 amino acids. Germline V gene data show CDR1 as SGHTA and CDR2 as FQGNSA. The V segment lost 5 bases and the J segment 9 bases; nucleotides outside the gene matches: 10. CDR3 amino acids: CASSTRLAGRGTQYF. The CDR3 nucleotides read TGTGCCAGCAGCACTCGACTAGCGGGGCGGGGCACGCAGTATTTT.

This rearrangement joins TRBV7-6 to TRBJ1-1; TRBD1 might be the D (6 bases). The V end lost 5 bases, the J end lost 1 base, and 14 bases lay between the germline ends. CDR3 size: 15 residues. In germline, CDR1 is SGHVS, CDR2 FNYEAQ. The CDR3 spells CASSLSQGKNTEAFF. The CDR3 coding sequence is TGTGCCAGCAGCCTAAGTCAGGGGAAGAACACTGAAGCTTTCTTT.

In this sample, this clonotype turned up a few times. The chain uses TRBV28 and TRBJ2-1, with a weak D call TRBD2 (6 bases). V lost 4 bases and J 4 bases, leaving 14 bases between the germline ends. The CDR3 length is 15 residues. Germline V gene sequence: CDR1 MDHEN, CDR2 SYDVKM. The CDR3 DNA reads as TGTGCCAGCAGTTCTGGAGGGGCCGATTACAATGAGCAGTTCTTC. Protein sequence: CASSSGGADYNEQFF.

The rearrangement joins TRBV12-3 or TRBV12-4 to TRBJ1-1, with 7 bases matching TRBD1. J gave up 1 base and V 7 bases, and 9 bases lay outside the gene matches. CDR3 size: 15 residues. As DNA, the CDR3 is TGTGCCAGCAATAGAGGGGACAGACAGAACACTGAAGCTTTCTTT. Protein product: CASNRGDRQNTEAFF.

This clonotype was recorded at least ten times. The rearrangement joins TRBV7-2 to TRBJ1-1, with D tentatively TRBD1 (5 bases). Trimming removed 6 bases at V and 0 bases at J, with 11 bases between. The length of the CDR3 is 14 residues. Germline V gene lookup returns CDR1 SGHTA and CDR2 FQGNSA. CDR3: CASRGGGLNTEAFF. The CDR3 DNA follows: TGTGCCAGCAGGGGGGGTGGATTGAACACTGAAGCTTTCTTT.

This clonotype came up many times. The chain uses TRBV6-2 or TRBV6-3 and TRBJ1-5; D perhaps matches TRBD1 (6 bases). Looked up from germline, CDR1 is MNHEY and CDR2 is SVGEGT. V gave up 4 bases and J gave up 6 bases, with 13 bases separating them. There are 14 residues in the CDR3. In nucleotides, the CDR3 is TGTGCCAGCAGTTCCACAGGGTCGGGTCAGCCCCAGCATTTT. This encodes CASSSTGSGQPQHF.

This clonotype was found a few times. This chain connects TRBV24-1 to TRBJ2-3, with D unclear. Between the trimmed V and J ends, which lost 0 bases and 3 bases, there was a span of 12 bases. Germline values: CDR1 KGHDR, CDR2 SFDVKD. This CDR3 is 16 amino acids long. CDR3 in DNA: TGTGCCACCAGTGATTTGCCTAGGCTAGGGACAGATACGCAGTATTTT. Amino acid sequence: CATSDLPRLGTDTQYF.

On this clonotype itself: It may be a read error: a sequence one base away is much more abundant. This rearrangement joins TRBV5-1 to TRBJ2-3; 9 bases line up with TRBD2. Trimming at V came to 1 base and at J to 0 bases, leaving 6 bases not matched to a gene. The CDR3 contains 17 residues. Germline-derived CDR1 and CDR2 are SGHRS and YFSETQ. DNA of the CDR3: TGCGCCAGCAGCTTGTTGGTAGCGGGGGCAAGCACAGATACGCAGTATTTT. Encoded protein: CASSLLVAGASTDTQYF.

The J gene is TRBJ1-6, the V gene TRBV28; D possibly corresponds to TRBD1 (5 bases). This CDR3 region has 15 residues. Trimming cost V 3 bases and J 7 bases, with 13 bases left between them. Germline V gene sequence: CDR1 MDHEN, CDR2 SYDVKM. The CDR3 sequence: CASSFEGYENSPLHF. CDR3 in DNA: TGTGCCAGCAGTTTCGAGGGGTACGAAAATTCACCCCTCCACTTT.

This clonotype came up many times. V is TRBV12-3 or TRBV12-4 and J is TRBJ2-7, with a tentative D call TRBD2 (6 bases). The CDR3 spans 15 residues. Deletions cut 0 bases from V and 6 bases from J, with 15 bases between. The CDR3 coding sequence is TGTGCCAGCAGTTTAGCTACCGGGAGCTCTAGCGAGCAGTACTTC. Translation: CASSLATGSSSEQYF.

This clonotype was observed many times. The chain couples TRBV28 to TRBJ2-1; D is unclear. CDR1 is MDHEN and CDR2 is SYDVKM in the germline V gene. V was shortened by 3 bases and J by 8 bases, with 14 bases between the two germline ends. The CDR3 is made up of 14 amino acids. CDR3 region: CASSFIGSAHEQFF. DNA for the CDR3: TGTGCCAGCAGTTTTATAGGGTCAGCACATGAGCAGTTCTTC. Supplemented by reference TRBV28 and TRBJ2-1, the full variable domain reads DVKVTQSSRYLVKRTGEKVFLECVQDMDHENMFWYRQDPGLGLRLIYFSYDVKMKEKGDIPEGYSVSREKKERFSLILESASTNQTSMYLCASSFIGSAHEQFFGPGTRLTVL.

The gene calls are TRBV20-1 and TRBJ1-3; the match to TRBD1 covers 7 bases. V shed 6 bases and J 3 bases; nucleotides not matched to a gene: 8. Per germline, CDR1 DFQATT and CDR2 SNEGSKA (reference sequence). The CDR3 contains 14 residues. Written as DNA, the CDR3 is TGCAGTGCCGCGACAGGGTTTATTGGAAACACCATATATTTT. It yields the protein CSAATGFIGNTIYF.

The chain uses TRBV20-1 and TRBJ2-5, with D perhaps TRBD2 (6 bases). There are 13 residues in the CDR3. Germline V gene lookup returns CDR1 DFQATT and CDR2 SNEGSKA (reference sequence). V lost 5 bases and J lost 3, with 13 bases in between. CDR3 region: CSAPEGGEETQYF. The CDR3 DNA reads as TGCAGTGCTCCCGAAGGAGGGGAAGAGACCCAGTACTTC.